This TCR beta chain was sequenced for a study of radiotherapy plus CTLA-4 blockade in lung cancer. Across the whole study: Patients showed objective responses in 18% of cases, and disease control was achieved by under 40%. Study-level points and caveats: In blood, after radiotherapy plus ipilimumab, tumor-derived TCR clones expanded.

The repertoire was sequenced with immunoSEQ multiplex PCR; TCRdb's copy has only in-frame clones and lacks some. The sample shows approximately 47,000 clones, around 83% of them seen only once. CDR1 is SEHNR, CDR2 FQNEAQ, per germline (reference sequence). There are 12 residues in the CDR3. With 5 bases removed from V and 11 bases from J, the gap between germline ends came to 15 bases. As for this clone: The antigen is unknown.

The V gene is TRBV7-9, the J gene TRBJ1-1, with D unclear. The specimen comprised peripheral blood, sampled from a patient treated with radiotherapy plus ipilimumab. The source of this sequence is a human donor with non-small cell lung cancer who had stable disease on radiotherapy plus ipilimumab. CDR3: CASSREGTGAFF. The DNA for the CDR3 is TGTGCCAGCAGCCGCGAGGGCACCGGGGCTTTCTTT. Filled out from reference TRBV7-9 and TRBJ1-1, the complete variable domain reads DTGVSQNPRHKITKRGQNVTFRCDPISEHNRLYWYRQTLGQGPEFLTYFQNEAQLEKSRLLSDRFSAERPKGSFSTLEIQRTEQGDSAMYLCASSREGTGAFFGQGTRLTVV.